The clone carrying this T cell receptor beta chain was picked up a small number of times. Its antigen is undetermined. MiXCR, run by TCRdb on the reads, gives a single entry per CDR3 protein. The sample contains more than 400,000 distinct CDR3 sequences, about 30% of which appear only once. The sample originates from a study of T cell repertoires in cytomegalovirus infection. Study summary: Public TCR beta signature analysis indicated the presence of both CMV infection and matching HLA type.

Study-wide points: Cumulated frequencies of public TCR beta families served to identify carriers of CMV plus the relevant HLA. Within the response measured ex vivo, HLA-C-restricted CMV-specific TCR beta clonotypes were dominant.

The sequenced material came from PBMCs. The sequence was obtained from a human donor in good health (CMV status not recorded). Some clones in this sample may be carry-over from other donors' samples.

CDR3 residues: CASSYGTSGGGYRDEQFF. CDR3 coding DNA: TGTGCCAGCAGTTATGGGACTAGCGGTGGCGGATATAGGGATGAGCAGTTCTTC. This chain uses TRBV6-6 with TRBJ2-1; 11 nucleotides align to TRBD2. With V trimmed by 3 bases and J by 8 bases, 15 bases remained unmatched. Germline V gene data show CDR1 as MNHNY and CDR2 as SVGAGI (reference sequence). The CDR3 has 18 residues.